The rows below give T cell receptor beta chains drawn from one sample of a study of siplizumab effects on memory and regulatory T cells. The table came from immunoSEQ multiplex PCR; TCRdb's copy has only in-frame clones and leaves some out. The sample includes about 100,000 clones, more than 85% of them seen just once. The sequenced sample was CD4+ T cells sorted from blood. These receptors were collected from a human donor in good health. Some clones in this sample may be carry-over from other donors' samples. CDR3s include the opening cysteine and the closing phenylalanine or tryptophan. The order of the fields is V gene, J gene, clone size, D gene, CDR3 protein, CDR3 DNA. A D gene is named only where the DNA matches it firmly. Not every row has a clone size; where given, it reads once, few, many or a size class.

TRBV14,TRBJ2-5,NA,TRBD2,CASSLGLAPPKETQYF,TGTGCCAGCAGCCTGGGACTAGCTCCCCCCAAAGAGACCCAGTACTTC
TRBV7-6,TRBJ2-7,NA,NA,CASSPRSHSYEQYF,TGTGCCAGCAGCCCTCGAAGCCACTCCTACGAGCAGTACTTC
TRBV5-1,TRBJ2-7,NA,TRBD2,CASSLAADYSGITPYEQYF,TGCGCCAGCAGCTTGGCTGCGGACTATAGCGGGATTACTCCCTACGAGCAGTACTTC
TRBV27,TRBJ2-2,NA,NA,CASSLLAGGTGELFF,TGTGCCAGCAGTTTATTGGCAGGCGGCACCGGGGAGCTGTTTTTT
TRBV5-1,TRBJ2-1,NA,NA,CASSLASRYNEQFF,TGCGCCAGCAGCTTAGCGTCTCGGTACAATGAGCAGTTCTTC
TRBV6-5,TRBJ2-7,NA,TRBD1,CASSSNRGTYEQYF,TGTGCCAGCAGCTCGAACAGGGGAACTTACGAGCAGTACTTC
TRBV7-3,TRBJ2-6,NA,NA,CASSLSSSGANVLTF,TGTGCCAGCAGCTTATCTAGCTCTGGGGCCAACGTCCTGACTTTC
TRBV5-4,TRBJ1-4,NA,NA,CASSRGFTNEKLFF,TGTGCCAGCAGCCGGGGGTTCACTAATGAAAAACTGTTTTTT
TRBV5-6,TRBJ2-1,NA,NA,CASSIYNEQFF,TGTGCCAGCAGCATATACAATGAGCAGTTCTTC
TRBV19,TRBJ1-2,NA,TRBD1,CASSENRGYGYTF,TGTGCCAGTAGTGAGAACAGGGGCTATGGCTACACCTTC
TRBV7-2,TRBJ2-7,NA,NA,CASSLGLGPYEQYF,TGTGCCAGCAGCTTAGGTTTGGGTCCCTACGAGCAGTACTTC
TRBV11-2,TRBJ2-5,NA,TRBD1,CASGTGLGETQYF,TGTGCCAGCGGGACAGGGCTTGGGGAGACCCAGTACTTC
TRBV2,TRBJ2-5,NA,NA,CASSERGPTGETQYF,TGTGCCAGCAGTGAGAGGGGACCTACCGGGGAGACCCAGTACTTC
TRBV29-1,TRBJ2-7,NA,NA,CSVIRVPYEQYF,TGCAGCGTAATCAGGGTCCCGTACGAGCAGTACTTC
TRBV10-3,TRBJ2-6,NA,TRBD1,CAIALAQGASGANVLTF,TGTGCCATCGCGCTTGCGCAGGGGGCTAGTGGGGCCAACGTCCTGACTTTC
TRBV6-6,TRBJ2-2,NA,TRBD2,CASSLGLAGAGELFF,TGTGCCAGCAGCCTGGGACTAGCGGGAGCCGGGGAGCTGTTTTTT
TRBV5-5,TRBJ1-5,NA,TRBD1,CASSLETGGFQPQHF,TGTGCCAGCAGCTTGGAGACAGGGGGATTTCAGCCCCAGCATTTT
TRBV10-1,TRBJ2-7,NA,NA,CANRTPSYEQYF,TGCGCCAATCGGACACCCTCCTACGAGCAGTACTTC
TRBV28,TRBJ1-2,NA,NA,CASFGGRGIGYTF,TGTGCCAGCTTCGGAGGGAGGGGGATAGGCTACACCTTC
TRBV5-4,TRBJ1-5,once,NA,CASSLRNSNQPQHF,TGTGCCAGCAGCTTGCGGAATAGCAATCAGCCCCAGCATTTT
TRBV28,TRBJ2-7,NA,NA,CASSWRVDEQYF,TGTGCCAGCAGCTGGAGAGTGGACGAGCAGTACTTC
TRBV28,TRBJ1-5,NA,TRBD1,CASIPDRAVNQPQHF,TGTGCCAGCATCCCCGACAGGGCCGTAAATCAGCCCCAGCATTTT
TRBV9,TRBJ2-3,NA,TRBD2,CASSPRTSDRDLTDTQYF,TGTGCCAGCAGCCCCAGGACTAGCGACCGGGATCTTACAGATACGCAGTATTTT
TRBV6-1,TRBJ1-5,NA,NA,CASSGNQPQHF,TGTGCCAGCAGTGGGAATCAGCCCCAGCATTTT
TRBV21-1,TRBJ2-6,once,NA,CASSPRVGENISGANVLTF,TGTGCCAGCAGCCCCCGAGTGGGGGAGAATATCTCTGGGGCCAACGTCCTGACTTTC
TRBV7-8,TRBJ2-7,NA,NA,CASSSTYEQYF,TGTGCCAGCAGCTCGACCTACGAGCAGTACTTC
TRBV18,TRBJ2-1,NA,NA,CASSPKGLTYNEQFF,TGTGCCAGCTCACCGAAGGGGCTGACCTACAATGAGCAGTTCTTC
TRBV28,TRBJ2-2,NA,TRBD2,CATGLAGVRHTGELFF,TGTGCCACCGGACTAGCGGGAGTCCGGCACACCGGGGAGCTGTTTTTT
TRBV7-9,TRBJ1-2,NA,NA,CASSLEVYGYTF,TGTGCCAGCAGCTTAGAGGTCTATGGCTACACCTTC
TRBV6-6,TRBJ2-1,NA,TRBD2,CASSYPDLGGANEQFF,TGTGCCAGCAGTTACCCCGATCTGGGAGGGGCCAATGAGCAGTTCTTC
TRBV5-1,TRBJ2-7,NA,TRBD2,CASSISGRALAEQYF,TGCGCCAGCAGCATTAGCGGGAGGGCCTTGGCCGAGCAGTACTTC
TRBV4-1,TRBJ2-1,NA,TRBD1,CASSPQERTGNNEQFF,TGCGCCAGCAGCCCCCAGGAAAGGACAGGAAACAATGAGCAGTTCTTC
TRBV4-1,TRBJ2-7,NA,TRBD1,CASSQVGQGGDEQYF,TGCGCCAGCAGCCAAGTGGGACAGGGGGGCGACGAGCAGTACTTC
TRBV19,TRBJ2-6,NA,NA,CASSFQQGGGANVLTF,TGTGCCAGTAGTTTCCAACAGGGAGGTGGGGCCAACGTCCTGACTTTC
TRBV4-2,TRBJ2-3,NA,TRBD2,CASSQSKLAGSDTQYF,TGTGCCAGCAGCCAATCCAAACTAGCGGGATCAGATACGCAGTATTTT
TRBV7-9,TRBJ1-2,NA,TRBD1,CASSLADRGRYGYTF,TGTGCCAGCAGCTTAGCGGACAGGGGACGCTATGGCTACACCTTC
TRBV10-1,TRBJ2-4,NA,NA,CASRGVWGFKNIQYF,TGCGCCAGCAGGGGTGTTTGGGGATTCAAAAACATTCAGTACTTC
TRBV19,TRBJ2-5,NA,TRBD2,CASRGLAGGETQYF,TGTGCCAGTAGGGGACTAGCGGGAGGAGAGACCCAGTACTTC
TRBV11-2,TRBJ1-1,NA,NA,CASSPDLGAEAFF,TGTGCCAGCAGCCCCGACTTAGGGGCTGAAGCTTTCTTT
TRBV2,TRBJ2-7,NA,NA,CASSRTASYEQYF,TGTGCCAGCAGTAGGACAGCCTCCTACGAGCAGTACTTC
TRBV10-3,TRBJ2-1,NA,TRBD2,CAIRTSGAYNEQFF,TGTGCCATCAGAACTAGCGGGGCCTACAATGAGCAGTTCTTC
TRBV21-1,TRBJ1-5,NA,NA,CASSNSLDRGRQPQHF,TGTGCCAGCAGCAATTCGCTGGACAGGGGACGTCAGCCCCAGCATTTT
TRBV19,TRBJ1-1,NA,NA,CASSIRFAQGGEAFF,TGTGCCAGTAGTATTAGGTTTGCGCAGGGAGGGGAGGCTTTCTTT
TRBV2,TRBJ2-2,NA,NA,CAVSPGQGTGELFF,TGTGCCGTCAGCCCGGGGCAGGGTACCGGGGAGCTGTTTTTT
TRBV5-6,TRBJ2-3,NA,NA,CASSLSDTQYF,TGTGCCAGCAGCTTATCAGATACGCAGTATTTT
TRBV6-6,TRBJ2-7,NA,TRBD2,CASSYSRLAGEYEQYF,TGTGCCAGCAGTTACAGCCGACTAGCGGGAGAGTACGAGCAGTACTTC
TRBV30,TRBJ1-2,NA,NA,CAWSLGGSDYGYTF,TGTGCCTGGAGTCTGGGGGGGAGTGACTATGGCTACACCTTC
TRBV11-3,TRBJ2-2,NA,NA,CASSSKANTGELFF,TGTGCCAGCAGCTCAAAGGCTAACACCGGGGAGCTGTTTTTT
TRBV6-1,TRBJ1-1,NA,NA,CASSEQPVQGTEAFF,TGTGCCAGCAGTGAACAACCGGTCCAGGGCACTGAAGCTTTCTTT